Each of the 14 T cell receptor beta chains below was sequenced from the same sample in a study of tumor-infiltrating lymphocytes in oesophageal squamous cell carcinoma. TCRdb used MiXCR to reprocess the PCR reads, holding one entry per CDR3 protein. This sample has around 6,400 distinct CDR3 sequences; approximately 14% occur once, and the top ten carry approximately 15%. Material for sequencing was esophageal tumor tissue. All receptors derive from a male donor with esophageal squamous cell carcinoma.

Relative to its sample, this clonotype is medium-sized. The V call is TRBV7-2, the J call TRBJ2-5, with 8 bases fitting TRBD1. With 7 bases clipped from V and 1 base from J, the junction kept 5 bases outside the gene matches. CDR3 length equals 14 residues. Germline V gives CDR1 SGHTA, CDR2 FQGNSA. The CDR3 DNA sequence: TGTGCCAGCACAAATGACAGGGGCCAAGAGACCCAGTACTTC. It yields the protein CASTNDRGQETQYF.

By sample fraction, this clonotype is large (0.1 to 1%). The chain joins TRBV11-3 to TRBJ2-3; TRBD2 matches at 14 bases. J lost 3 bases, V lost 4 bases, and 6 bases had no gene match. CDR3 length: 17 amino acids. From germline, CDR1 is SGHNT and CDR2 YENEEA. CDR3 loop: CASSSWTSGGFTDTQYF. CDR3 bases: TGTGCCAGCAGCTCCTGGACTAGCGGGGGGTTTACAGATACGCAGTATTTT. Full variable domain (rest looked up from reference TRBV11-3 and TRBJ2-3): EAGVVQSPRYKIIEKKQPVAFWCNPISGHNTLYWYLQNLGQGPELLIRYENEEAVDDSQLPKDRFSAERLKGVDSTLKIQPAELGDSAVYLCASSSWTSGGFTDTQYFGPGTRLTVL.

This clonotype was detected many times. Germline and junction disagree at one end, which may indicate a read error. This sequence joins TRBV6-1 and TRBJ2-1; possibly TRBD2 for D (6 bases). CDR3 length: 15 amino acids. Germline V gives CDR1 MNHNS, CDR2 SASEGT. CDR3 nucleotide sequence: TGTGCCAGCAGGGGCAATTTCGGGGGTGATTCACCCCTCCACTTC. Protein: CASRGNFGGDSPLHF.

Many counts were recorded for this clonotype. The chain links TRBV5-1 to TRBJ2-1; unclear D gene. The J call is doubtful: the DNA matches TRBJ2-7 better. Germline values: CDR1 SGHRS, CDR2 YFSETQ. The CDR3 runs to 16 residues. As DNA, the CDR3 is TGCGCCAGCAGCTTGGAGTCTTCACTGATAACCTACGAGCAGTACTTC. This translates into CASSLESSLITYEQYF.

The sample holds many counts of this clonotype. The chain uses TRBV6-1 and TRBJ1-2; D might be TRBD1 (6 bases). Trimming stripped 8 bases from V and 7 bases from J, with 26 bases between. The length of the CDR3 is 16 residues. Germline CDR1 is MNHNS and CDR2 is SASEGT. CDR3 bases: TGTGCCAGCTCTTCTGTGCTTGGCCCGGGACACCGTGGCTACACCTTC. Protein product: CASSSVLGPGHRGYTF.

This clonotype was detected many times. Being one base from a much bigger clone, this may be a read error. The chain couples TRBV6-1 to TRBJ2-1, with D unclear. The J call may not be correct, given that the DNA end is closer to TRBJ2-7. Germline CDR1 reads MNHNS; CDR2 reads SASEGT. This CDR3 contains 14 residues. CDR3: CASSENAENNEQYF. The CDR3 nucleotides read TGTGCCAGCAGTGAAAACGCAGAGAACAATGAGCAGTACTTC.

By frequency in the sample, this clonotype is medium-sized. This sequence joins TRBV6-1 and TRBJ1-1, with D unresolved. Per the germline V gene, CDR1 is MNHNS and CDR2 is SASEGT. V was pared by 5 bases and J by 0 bases, with 13 bases between. This CDR3 is built from 15 residues. For the CDR3, the DNA is TGTGCCAGCAGTCGGGTTTTTCAACTGAACACTGAAGCTTTCTTT. Translated, it gives CASSRVFQLNTEAFF.

By its share, this clonotype is medium-sized. The chain couples TRBV6-1 to TRBJ2-5; 7 bases match TRBD2. The CDR3 length is 12 residues. V lost 8 bases to trimming and J lost 4 bases; unmatched junction nucleotides: 4. Germline CDR1 and CDR2: MNHNS and SASEGT. CDR3 DNA sequence: TGTGCCAGCCGGGGGGAACGAGAGACCCAGTACTTC. Translated: CASRGERETQYF.

At least ten counts were recorded for this clonotype. One end of the junction is discordant with germline, which a read error may explain. The CDR3 DNA sequence: TGTGCCAGCAGTTACTCGATGGTCAGGGAAACCGACTTC. Residues: CASSYSMVRETDF. The rearrangement joins TRBV6-6 to TRBJ2-4; D is perhaps TRBD1 (5 bases). The V gene's germline CDR1 is MNHNY and CDR2 SVGAGI (reference sequence). The CDR3 length is 13 residues.

In its sample, this clonotype was seen many times. This may stem from a read error, because a much larger clone lies one nucleotide away. This chain uses TRBV6-1 with TRBJ2-7, with TRBD2 identical over 13 bases. The germline V gene encodes CDR1 MNHNS and CDR2 SASEGT. V lost 5 bases and J lost 7; bases outside the gene matches: 8. The CDR3 covers 15 residues. Written as DNA, the CDR3 is TGTGCCAGCAGTCCACTAGCGGGGGGGCGTAATGAGCAGTACTTC. As protein: CASSPLAGGRNEQYF.

In its sample, this clonotype was seen many times. V is TRBV12-3 or TRBV12-4 and J is TRBJ1-4; TRBD1 is a possible D gene (6 bases). V gave up 3 bases and J gave up 5 bases, with 10 bases separating them. There are 14 residues in the CDR3. The CDR3 protein is CASSFGRGNEKLFF. The CDR3 bases are TGTGCCAGCAGTTTCGGCAGGGGAAATGAAAAACTGTTTTTT.

V gene TRBV18 combines with J gene TRBJ2-2; D ambiguous. This CDR3 comprises 14 residues. V was cut by 0 bases and J by 1 base, with 3 bases left in between. CDR1 and CDR2 (germline): KGHSH, LQKENI. As DNA, the CDR3 is TGTGCCAGCTCACCACCTGGGAACACCGGGGAGCTGTTTTTT. This gives the protein CASSPPGNTGELFF.

In regard to this clonotype: This clone may be a read error of a much larger clone one base away. The chain employs TRBV24-1 and TRBJ2-4; 8 nucleotides align to TRBD2. J was trimmed by 13 bases and V by 4 bases; bases with no gene match: 14. CDR1 KGHDR and CDR2 SFDVKD come from the germline V gene. The CDR3 contains 15 residues. CDR3 sequence: CATSERGAQYNEQYF. Here the CDR3 DNA reads TGTGCCACCAGTGAGCGGGGGGCCCAATACAATGAGCAGTACTTC.

At least ten counts were recorded for this clonotype. V gene TRBV2 combines with J gene TRBJ2-7; D might be TRBD1 (5 bases). The length of the CDR3 is 13 residues. Per germline, CDR1 SNHLY and CDR2 FYNNEI. V was clipped by 7 bases and J by 0 bases, with 10 bases between them. In nucleotides, the CDR3 is TGTGCCAGCAAGTACAGGAGCTCCTACGAGCAGTACTTC. It codes for CASKYRSSYEQYF.